This passage covers 27 T cell receptor beta chains from one sample sequenced in a study of tissue T cells after allogeneic stem cell transplantation. Here immunoSEQ multiplex PCR was the method, and the copy in TCRdb shows in-frame clones only, minus some. The sample contains about 48,000 clones, over 65% of which appear only once. The specimen sequenced was sorted cells pooled from one or two spleens. The source of these receptors is a pool of C57BL/6 mice in good health.

This clone came up a few times. Gene and germline names: mouse. The read is 1 residue too short to cover the CDR3 end, so that end is filled in from the germline J gene. This rearrangement joins TRBV26 to TRBJ2-1; tentatively, D is TRBD1 (6 bases). The CDR3 length is 14 residues. V lost 4 bases and J lost 1, with 8 bases in between. Germline CDR1 and CDR2: KGHPV and FQNQEV (reference sequence). The CDR3 DNA, read in part, is TGTGCCAGCAGTCCGACAGGAAACTATGCTGAGCAGTTC. Protein sequence: CASSPTGNYAEQF. The full-length CDR3 reads as CASSPTGNYAEQFF.

Worth noting for this clone: Mouse names are used for the genes. The CDR3 is cut off 1 residue early in the read; its end comes from the germline J gene. The V gene is TRBV13-1, the J gene TRBJ2-3; 9 nucleotides align to TRBD1. With 2 bases clipped from V and 1 base from J, the junction kept 2 bases outside the gene matches. The CDR3 runs 15 residues. Germline CDR1 reads NSHNY; CDR2 reads SYGAGN. CDR3: CASSEGTGRAETLYF. The sequenced CDR3 bases are TGTGCCAGCAGTGAAGGGACAGGGCGTGCAGAAACGCTGTAT.

Remarks on this clone: Here the gene names and germline are mouse. The read finishes 1 residue shy of the CDR3 end, and the germline J gene is used to complete it. V and J are TRBV13-2 and TRBJ1-3; 7 bases fit TRBD1. Per germline, CDR1 NNHNN and CDR2 SYGAGS (reference sequence). Trimming cost V 0 bases and J 3 bases; bases outside gene matches: 0. The CDR3 loop spans 14 amino acids. The CDR3: CASGDGQGGNTLYF. Partial CDR3 DNA: TGTGCCAGCGGTGATGGACAGGGTGGAAATACGCTCTAT.

Details on this clone: These gene names are mouse names. From the germline J gene comes the end of the CDR3, since the read stops 1 residue before it. The chain couples TRBV3 to TRBJ2-4, with 8 bases identical to TRBD2. With V trimmed by 5 bases and J by 3 bases, 4 bases remained unmatched. There are 14 residues in the CDR3. CDR1 and CDR2 from the germline V gene are SNHLY and FYNGKV (reference sequence). This chain's CDR3 is CASSPSGGQNTLYF. The CDR3 bases that were read are TGTGCCAGCAGCCCATCTGGGGGGCAAAACACCTTGTAC.

This clone was observed a few times. Any gene name here is a mouse gene name. The read halts 1 residue ahead of the CDR3 end, with the missing end drawn from the germline J gene. The chain is built from TRBV2 and TRBJ2-5; no firm D call. CDR1 LGHNA and CDR2 YSYQKL come from the germline V gene. The CDR3 loop spans 14 amino acids. Trimming pared 0 bases from V and 6 bases from J, leaving 10 bases between. The CDR3 here is CASSQDPSGDTQYF. The CDR3 bases that were read are TGTGCCAGCAGCCAAGACCCAAGCGGGGACACCCAGTAC.

About this clone itself: Gene and germline names: mouse. Coverage ceases 1 residue before the CDR3 finishes, and the germline J gene fills in the end. The chain carries TRBV1 and TRBJ2-4; the D is unclear. From germline, CDR1 is NSQYPW and CDR2 LRSPGD (reference sequence). With 1 base removed from V and 4 bases from J, the gap between germline ends came to 6 bases. This CDR3 is built from 13 residues. The CDR3 loop is CTCSAGGENTLYF. Partial CDR3 DNA: TGCACCTGCAGTGCAGGAGGAGAAAACACCTTGTAC.

About this clone itself: Gene names and germline refer to mouse. The read stops 1 residue short of the end of the CDR3; the missing end is completed from the germline J gene. The same CDR3 also results from other DNA sequences found in this sample. The V gene is TRBV3, the J gene TRBJ2-3; D is possibly TRBD1 or TRBD2 (5 bases each). CDR1 and CDR2 from the germline V gene are SNHLY and FYNGKV (reference sequence). The CDR3 length is 13 residues. The V gene lost 5 bases and the J gene lost 0 bases, with 6 bases spanning the gap. The DNA read from the CDR3 is TGTGCCAGCAGCCGGGACAGTGCAGAAACGCTGTAT. Its translation: CASSRDSAETLY. The CDR3 as a whole reads CASSRDSAETLYF.

Points on this clone: Genes here carry mouse names. The CDR3 end is not reached by the read, which stops 1 residue before it; the germline J gene fills it in. The chain uses TRBV15 and TRBJ2-7; D call uncertain. The germline CDR1 and CDR2 sequences are SGHND and FRSKSL. CDR3 length equals 13 residues. V was trimmed by 2 bases and J by 4 bases, leaving 9 bases between them. The DNA read from the CDR3 is TGTGCCAGCAGTTTACCCGCCGGTTATGAACAGTAC. It translates to CASSLPAGYEQY. The CDR3, in full, reads CASSLPAGYEQYF.

This clone has a single count. The genes are named according to mouse. From the germline J gene comes the end of the CDR3, since the read stops 1 residue before it. The V gene is TRBV13-2, the J gene TRBJ2-3, with D tentatively TRBD1 (7 bases). Trimming shortened V by 5 bases and J by 0 bases, and 10 bases separated the two germline ends. Looked up from germline, CDR1 is NNHNN and CDR2 is SYGAGS (reference sequence). The CDR3 extends over 14 amino acids. The sequenced part of the CDR3 DNA is TGTGCCAGCGGGACAGGGACTAGTGCAGAAACGCTGTAT. As protein: CASGTGTSAETLY. The full-length CDR3 reads as CASGTGTSAETLYF.

Worth noting for this clone: Mouse gene names and germline throughout. The CDR3 end lies 1 residue beyond the end of the read and is filled in from the germline J gene. This chain joins TRBV1 and TRBJ1-4, with no clear D. This CDR3 is built from 14 residues. Trimming pared 0 bases from V and 7 bases from J, leaving 9 bases between. From germline, CDR1 is NSQYPW and CDR2 LRSPGD (reference sequence). CDR3 DNA (partial): TGCACCTGCAGTGCAGATCAGCCAGCCGAAAGATTATTT. This sequence encodes CTCSADQPAERLF. The whole CDR3 protein is CTCSADQPAERLFF.

This clone has more than one count but fewer than ten. Each gene name is a mouse one. The sequence runs out 1 residue before the end of the CDR3; the remainder is reconstructed from the germline J gene. This chain joins TRBV16 and TRBJ2-7; unclear D gene. CDR1 is SGHSA, CDR2 FRNQAP, per germline. The length of the CDR3 is 10 residues. The V end lost 5 bases, the J end lost 4 bases, and 3 bases lay between the germline ends. The part of the CDR3 DNA that was read is TGTGCAAGCAGCCCTTATGAACAGTAC. Translation: CASSPYEQY. In full, the CDR3 reads CASSPYEQYF.

About this clone itself: The genes and germline here are from mouse. The read terminates 1 residue before the CDR3 end, so the remaining end is supplied by the germline J gene. The rearrangement joins TRBV13-2 to TRBJ1-6; D is possibly TRBD1 (5 bases). TRBJ1-6 is identified as an open reading frame with a role that is uncertain. There are 13 residues in the CDR3. The germline V gene encodes CDR1 NNHNN and CDR2 SYGAGS (reference sequence). V lost 6 bases to trimming and J lost 3 bases, with 7 bases between them. CDR3 DNA, as far as it was read: TGTGCCAGCGCCGACAGCTATAATTCGCCCCTCTAC. It translates to CASADSYNSPLY. The full-length CDR3 reads as CASADSYNSPLYF.

Comments on this clone: Gene names are mouse gene names. The read is 1 residue too short to cover the CDR3 end, so that end is filled in from the germline J gene. This sequence joins TRBV13-3 and TRBJ2-1, with 9 nucleotides matching TRBD1. The CDR3 covers 15 residues. Looked up from germline, CDR1 is NNHDY and CDR2 is SYVADS. V trimming: 3 bases; J trimming: 3 bases; junction bases outside the gene matches: 4. This chain's CDR3 is CASSGRDRAYAEQFF. Partial CDR3 DNA: TGTGCCAGCAGTGGAAGGGACAGGGCCTATGCTGAGCAGTTC.

On this clone itself: The genes are named according to mouse. The read finishes 1 residue shy of the CDR3 end, and the germline J gene is used to complete it. The J gene is TRBJ2-4, the V gene TRBV26, with 9 bases fitting TRBD1. V lost 4 bases and J lost 6; bases outside the gene matches: 5. The length of the CDR3 is 14 residues. Germline-derived CDR1 and CDR2 are KGHPV and FQNQEV (reference sequence). CDR3 protein: CASSPHRGRNTLYF. The sequenced CDR3 bases are TGTGCCAGCAGTCCCCACAGGGGGCGGAACACCTTGTAC.

In regard to this clone: Mouse gene names and germline throughout. The observed sequence ends 1 residue before the CDR3 terminus, with the missing tail filled in from the germline J gene. The J gene is TRBJ2-7, the V gene TRBV3, with 10 bases matching TRBD1. The V and J ends lost 2 bases and 3 bases, in that order; junction bases with no gene match: 1. The length of the CDR3 is 14 residues. CDR1 is SNHLY and CDR2 is FYNGKV in the germline V gene (reference sequence). The sequenced CDR3 bases are TGTGCCAGCAGCTTATGGGACAGGGGCTATGAACAGTAC. Its protein product is CASSLWDRGYEQY. The entire CDR3 is CASSLWDRGYEQYF.

Concerning this clone: Genes and germline are mouse. The read falls 1 residue short of the CDR3 end, and the missing part is taken from the germline J gene. The chain combines TRBV16 with TRBJ2-1; TRBD1 might be the D (6 bases). CDR3 length: 14 amino acids. The germline V gene has CDR1 SGHSA and CDR2 FRNQAP. V was shortened by 0 bases and J by 4 bases, with 7 bases between the two germline ends. The sequenced CDR3 bases are TGTGCAAGCAGCTTAGAGGGACAATATGCTGAGCAGTTC. It is translated as CASSLEGQYAEQF. The entire CDR3 is CASSLEGQYAEQFF.

Concerning this clone: The gene names given are mouse names. Read coverage stops 1 residue before the CDR3 terminus; the germline J gene supplies the remainder. The chain links TRBV12-1 to TRBJ1-5, with a weak D call TRBD1 (6 bases). The germline V and J ends were trimmed by 0 bases and 5 bases, with 10 bases remaining between them. This CDR3 is 14 amino acids long. The germline V gene encodes CDR1 SGHSN and CDR2 HYEKVE. The CDR3 DNA, read in part, is TGTGCCAGCTCTCTCAGGGGGGGGGACCAGGCTCCGCTT. Translated, it gives CASSLRGGDQAPL. The entire CDR3 reads CASSLRGGDQAPLF.

About this clone: Gene and germline names: mouse. The read is 1 residue too short to cover the CDR3 end, so that end is filled in from the germline J gene. This rearrangement joins TRBV13-2 to TRBJ2-2, with 7 bases that match TRBD1. CDR1 and CDR2 from the germline V gene are NNHNN and SYGAGS (reference sequence). CDR3 length equals 13 residues. With V trimmed by 5 bases and J by 2 bases, 0 bases remained unmatched. The CDR3: CASGTGNTGQLYF. Partial CDR3 DNA: TGTGCCAGCGGGACAGGGAACACCGGGCAGCTCTAC.

About this clone itself: The genes are named according to mouse. Read coverage stops 1 residue before the CDR3 terminus; the germline J gene supplies the remainder. This rearrangement joins TRBV5 to TRBJ1-2, with a possible D match to TRBD1 (5 bases). This CDR3 spans 14 amino acids. V was shortened by 0 bases and J by 2 bases, with 7 bases between the two germline ends. From germline, CDR1 is LGHNA and CDR2 YNLKQL (reference sequence). The CDR3 bases that were read are TGTGCCAGCAGCCAAGATTGGGGGAACTCCGACTACACC. Its translation: CASSQDWGNSDYT. The complete CDR3 protein is CASSQDWGNSDYTF.

This clone was recorded only once. The gene names here belong to mouse. Read sequence stops 1 residue before the CDR3 end, and the germline J gene provides the missing end. The chain couples TRBV13-1 to TRBJ2-3; the D gene is possibly TRBD2 (5 bases). Germline values: CDR1 NSHNY, CDR2 SYGAGN. This CDR3 is built from 13 residues. V shed 3 bases and J shed 0 bases, with 5 bases lying between them. Partial CDR3 DNA: TGTGCCAGCAGTGGGACTAGTGCAGAAACGCTGTAT. Translated: CASSGTSAETLY. The CDR3 as a whole reads CASSGTSAETLYF.

Concerning this clone: Mouse gene names and germline throughout. The CDR3 extends 1 residue past the end of the read, so its final part is completed from the germline J gene. The V gene is TRBV13-3, the J gene TRBJ1-4, with TRBD1 matching over 7 bases. From germline, CDR1 is NNHDY and CDR2 SYVADS. The CDR3 contains 15 residues. V was pared by 5 bases and J by 0 bases, with 4 bases of the junction left unmatched. CDR3 sequence reads: CASSPGQLSNERLFF. Incomplete CDR3 DNA: TGTGCCAGCAGCCCGGGACAGCTTTCCAACGAAAGATTATTT. Based on the CDR3 plus reference TRBV13-3 and TRBJ1-4, the full variable domain is EAAVTQSPRSKVAVTGGKVTLSCHQTNNHDYMYWYRQDTGHGLRLIHYSYVADSTEKGDIPDGYKASRPSQENFSLILELASLSQTAVYFCASSPGQLSNERLFFGHGTKLSVL.

Concerning this clone: Mouse germline and gene names are used. The sequence runs out 1 residue before the end of the CDR3; the remainder is reconstructed from the germline J gene. The chain combines TRBV26 with TRBJ2-7; tentative D call: TRBD1 (5 bases). Germline V gene sequence: CDR1 KGHPV, CDR2 FQNQEV (reference sequence). The CDR3 consists of 14 residues. Trimming removed 2 bases from V and 0 bases from J, with 8 bases in between. The part of the CDR3 DNA that was read is TGTGCCAGCAGTCTGAGGGGAAGCTCCTATGAACAGTAC. The encoded protein is CASSLRGSSYEQY. The entire CDR3 reads CASSLRGSSYEQYF.

Comment on this clone: The genes are named according to mouse. The read terminates 1 residue ahead of where the CDR3 ends, so the germline J gene completes it. The rearrangement uses TRBV5 and TRBJ2-3, with 10 bases lining up with TRBD2. Germline V gene lookup returns CDR1 LGHNA and CDR2 YNLKQL (reference sequence). This CDR3 has 16 residues. V was clipped by 5 bases and J by 0 bases; unmatched bases: 5. The CDR3 bases that were read are TGTGCCAGCAGCTCTGGGGGGGCAAGGAGTGCAGAAACGCTGTAT. It yields the protein CASSSGGARSAETLY. The CDR3, in full, reads CASSSGGARSAETLYF.

Notes on this clone: Genes here carry mouse names. The CDR3 goes on 1 residue after the read ends, and that part is filled in from the germline J gene. The V call is TRBV3, the J call TRBJ2-5; TRBD2 aligns across 10 bases. The germline V gene has CDR1 SNHLY and CDR2 FYNGKV (reference sequence). The CDR3 covers 14 residues. The junction had 1 base not matched to a gene; V was cut back by 3 bases and J by 4 bases. This chain's CDR3 is CASSLDWGKDTQYF. The CDR3 bases that were read are TGTGCCAGCAGCTTGGACTGGGGGAAAGACACCCAGTAC.

As to this clone: Here the gene names and germline are mouse. The missing CDR3 end, 1 residue past where the read stops, is filled in from the germline J gene. The chain combines TRBV19 with TRBJ2-7; D may match TRBD1 or TRBD2 (6 bases each). The CDR3 loop spans 12 amino acids. Trimming took off 1 base at V and 5 bases at J, with 7 bases between the two ends. Germline V gene data show CDR1 as FNHDT and CDR2 as SITEND (reference sequence). CDR3 DNA (partial): TGTGCCAGCAGTATAAGGGGGGATGAACAGTAC. Residues: CASSIRGDEQY. The entire CDR3 reads CASSIRGDEQYF.

On this clone: Gene names are the mouse ones. The read is 1 residue too short to cover the CDR3 end, so that end is filled in from the germline J gene. The V and J genes are TRBV12-2 and TRBJ1-5; TRBD1 matches at 7 bases. Germline CDR1 reads SGHLS; CDR2 reads HYDKME. The junction had 5 bases not matched to a gene; V was cut back by 2 bases and J by 2 bases. The CDR3 totals 15 residues. The DNA read from the CDR3 is TGTGCCAGCTCTCCCCCAGGGGGAGACAACCAGGCTCCGCTT. This translates into CASSPPGGDNQAPL. The full CDR3 protein is CASSPPGGDNQAPLF.

About this clone itself: All gene names here are mouse names. The read is 1 residue too short to cover the CDR3 end, so that end is filled in from the germline J gene. V gene TRBV1 combines with J gene TRBJ2-4, with a possible D match to TRBD1 (6 bases). Germline assignment: CDR1 NSQYPW and CDR2 LRSPGD (reference sequence). The V end lost 4 bases, the J end lost 0 bases, and 8 bases lay between the germline ends. This CDR3 spans 14 amino acids. Incomplete CDR3 DNA: TGCACCTGCAGTGGGACAGTTAGTCAAAACACCTTGTAC. Protein product: CTCSGTVSQNTLY. The full CDR3 sequence reads CTCSGTVSQNTLYF.